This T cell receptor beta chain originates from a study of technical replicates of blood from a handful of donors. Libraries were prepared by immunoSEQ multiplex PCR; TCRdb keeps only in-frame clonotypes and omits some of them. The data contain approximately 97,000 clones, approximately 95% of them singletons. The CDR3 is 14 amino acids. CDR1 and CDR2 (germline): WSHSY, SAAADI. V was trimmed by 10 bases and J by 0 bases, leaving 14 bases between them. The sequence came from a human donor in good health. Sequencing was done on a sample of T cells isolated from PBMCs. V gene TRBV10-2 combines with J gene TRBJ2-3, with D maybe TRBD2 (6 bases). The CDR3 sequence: CATSKSGSTDTQYF. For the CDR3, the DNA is TGCGCCACCTCAAAAAGCGGGAGCACAGATACGCAGTATTTT.